This T cell receptor beta chain was found in a study of shared T cell receptors in the human thymus. The CDR3 runs 19 residues. Per the germline V gene, CDR1 is MNHNS and CDR2 is SASEGT. V lost 3 bases and J lost 5, with 23 bases in between. Method: immunoSEQ multiplex PCR; TCRdb's copy keeps in-frame clones and lacks some. Of 550,000 to 800,000 clones in the sample, approximately 85% were seen once. A further study also used this sample, focusing on human thymus T cells. From that study: All donors were healthy Finnish infants who were undergoing corrective surgery to treat congenital heart defects. Thymus tissue for the work was resected from patients undergoing corrective heart surgery. Thymic and blood repertoires showed apparently biased V and J gene usage. Highly overlapping thymic repertoires among unrelated individuals were reported in related research.

The clonotype was recovered from a girl under three years old with a congenital heart defect. The V gene is TRBV6-1, the J gene TRBJ1-6; D may be TRBD1 (6 bases). Sample: thymocytes. The CDR3 region is CASSDNGDILPAHNSPLHF. The CDR3 DNA sequence: TGTGCCAGCAGTGACAATGGGGACATACTACCCGCCCATAATTCACCCCTCCACTTT.